This TCR beta chain stems from a study of HIV-infected patients and healthy controls. Study-level points and caveats: HIV-associated CDR3 frequencies dropped significantly during therapy; CMV-associated ones, mostly rising, changed nonsignificantly.

The repertoire came from unfractionated whole blood and reflected all unsorted peripheral T cells. The RNA source was a roughly 2.4 ml peripheral blood draw. Alpha and beta constant-region primers primed reverse transcription of around 500 ng RNA. Separate chain-specific third strand synthesis with multiplexing indices produced the alpha and beta libraries. One primer pair amplified all rearrangements per chain; each cDNA got molecular barcodes. MiXCR, run by TCRdb on the 5' RACE reads, gives a single entry per CDR3 protein. The sample lists about 11,000 distinct CDR3 sequences; 5.1% were seen once. A few counts support this clonotype. Its antigen is undetermined. CDR3 size: 16 residues. Trimming cost V 2 bases and J 6 bases; bases outside gene matches: 10. Per germline, CDR1 SGHAT and CDR2 FQNNGV.

The receptor's source is an adult in good health. The rearrangement links TRBV11-2 to TRBJ1-2, with 9 bases matching TRBD1. The sample consisted of blood. This CDR3 reads CASSLPPSTGGNGYTF. As DNA, the CDR3 is TGTGCCAGCAGCTTACCCCCTTCGACAGGGGGTAATGGCTACACCTTC.